The sequence of this T cell receptor (beta chain) was determined in a study of stem cell transplantation in POMP-related autoinflammatory disease. V was clipped by 0 bases and J by 4 bases; unmatched bases: 5. The CDR3 has 15 amino acids. Germline CDR1 MNHEY, CDR2 SVGAGI. Findings of the study overall: A trend toward lower repertoire diversity and greater clonality appeared in every analyzed T-cell subset of PRAID patients.

Generated by immunoSEQ multiplex PCR, the TCRdb table keeps only in-frame clones and is missing some. The sample lists some 65,000 clones, roughly 88% seen once, with about 0.66% in the top ten. PRAID featured immunodeficiency plus autoinflammation. On this clone: Its target is not known.

The V and J genes are TRBV6-5 and TRBJ2-7, with TRBD1 matching 8 bases. The sample in question was CD4+ T cells from PBMCs, obtained after stem cell transplantation. This receptor was obtained from a human patient with POMP-related autoinflammation and immune dysregulation (PRAID). Some T cells may be supplied by the graft donor. The DNA for the CDR3 is TGTGCCAGCAGTTACTCGAGGACAGGGTGGTACGAGCAGTACGTC. It translates to CASSYSRTGWYEQYV.